This note documents a single TCR beta chain sequence. Trimming left V 5 bases short and J 4 bases short, with 20 bases between. CDR1 and CDR2 (germline): MNHEY, SMNVEV (reference sequence). The CDR3 spans 16 residues. The data were taken from a study of OX40 agonist ivuxolimab in advanced cancers. This table comes from immunoSEQ multiplex PCR, and its TCRdb copy is limited to in-frame clones, with some not included. Of roughly 70,000 clones in the sample, 82% were seen once. This specimen was CD4+ or CD8+ T cells sorted from blood, taken in a trial of the OX40 agonist ivuxolimab. This receptor was taken from an adult with an advanced solid tumor such as melanoma, head and neck, liver or kidney cancer. The chain recombines TRBV27 with TRBJ1-1; the D is unclear. CDR3: CASSPPRSQAVTEAFF. The CDR3 bases are TGTGCCAGCAGTCCTCCCCGATCTCAGGCCGTCACTGAAGCTTTCTTT.